What follows is one TCR beta chain and its context. Its binding antigen is unknown. Per-base quality was not reported, and no clone a single base away is much larger than it. The sample originates from a study of identifying expanded T cells in peripheral blood (dated by TCRdb to between 2017 and 2020). Background on the whole study: Separate aliquots of the same genomic DNA pool were sequenced to produce technical replicates, and four replicates were compared in pairs. Summary of the overall study and its limitations: The binomial model flagged about 1.2 differentially abundant clones between technical replicates, compared with approximately 15 over around two weeks and 19 over around four weeks. It was expected by the authors that biological variance in healthy repertoires might increase further over much longer intervals, such as months to years. The beta-binomial model significantly reduced the number of clones called differentially abundant and the false-positive rate across all healthy-donor time intervals. Across all healthy donors, variance in clone template counts between two-week samples was found to increase significantly with total template count.

The immunoSEQ Assay, which relies on bias-controlled multiplex PCR amplification of genomic DNA, was used to profile TCRbeta CDR3 regions. The original pipeline was this. The absolute abundance of each unique TCRbeta CDR3 region was quantified after sequences were collapsed and filtered. Differential abundance was tested with a binomial (Fisher-equivalent) model and with a beta-binomial model adding time-dependent variance fitted from healthy donors. Clones with fewer than 5 combined templates were excluded, and clones with Benjamini-Hochberg FDR below 0.01 were called differentially abundant. The form v = (b*log(k)+a)^2 was used to model beta-binomial variance as a function of total template count across the two samples. TCRdb obtained this table from immuneACCESS and retained in-frame rearrangements with V and J assigned. These tables miss some clones; where compared with another copy, unresolved V genes account for less than half of the shortfall, and the remainder is unexplained. The V and J calls and clone size are taken from that table; D and trimming were inferred from the DNA. The sample table lists around 120,000 clones, 86% of them with a count of one. Around 8.4% of the sample is in the top ten clones.

The CDR3, cysteine through phenylalanine, is 15 amino acids long. Just the 45-base CDR3 DNA is kept, in frame starting at base 1. V ends up 3 bases short and J 5 bases short, with an unmatched junction base count of 7. The CDR1 and CDR2 encoded by the germline V gene (reference sequence) are LNHDA and SQIVND. No immune events such as infections were documented for the healthy donors during the collection period. Blood repertoires from healthy donors were used as a training cohort for calibrating time-dependent variance in a beta-binomial model of differential abundance of T-cell clones. The training cohort was composed of some ten healthy donors, 3 female and 7 male. An age range of about 29 to 65 years, with an average of about 43 years, was recorded for the donors. Whole blood, obtained from a commercial supplier, was collected from each healthy donor at three time points spaced around 13 days apart. For immunosequencing, genomic DNA was extracted from whole blood that had not been sorted.

The clonotype was recovered from a person between 18 and 69 years old in good health. Sequenced material: blood. The rearrangement joined TRBV19 to TRBJ1-1, and TRBD1 aligns with 9 junction nucleotides. The bases are TGTGCCAGTAGTATTACCGGGACAGGGATGACTGAAGCTTTCTTT. Its translation reads: CASSITGTGMTEAFF.